This T cell receptor beta chain is drawn from a study of T cell responses to AZD1222 COVID-19 vaccine. CDR3 length: 13 amino acids. V lost 5 bases to trimming and J lost 3 bases, with 10 bases between them. The protocol was immunoSEQ multiplex PCR, while the TCRdb copy is restricted to in-frame clones and leaves out a portion. The sample contains approximately 150,000 clones, over 90% of which appear only once. This rearrangement joins TRBV12-3 or TRBV12-4 to TRBJ2-5; D perhaps matches TRBD2 (5 bases). The TCR sequence derives from an adult in good health. The material sequenced was peripheral blood, taken on day 0 of MenACWY control vaccination. The CDR3 DNA sequence: TGTGCCAGCAGTCGGACTCATAAAGAGACCCAGTACTTC. Amino acids: CASSRTHKETQYF.